This T cell receptor (beta chain) emerged from a study of blood T cells in healthy people across ages. This clonotype was counted a few times. Next came a second PCR, run for 7 to 11 cycles, which used a sample-barcoded 5' primer along with a J-beta primer mix. One entry per CDR3 protein results from TCRdb running MiXCR on the 5' RACE reads. The sample carries just over 1 million distinct CDR3 sequences, around 45% recorded once. The CDR3 consists of 11 residues. V lost 5 bases and J lost 13; bases outside the gene matches: 7. Germline-derived CDR1 and CDR2 are SGHTA and FQGNSA. The sequence came from a woman aged 55-70 years in good health. The chain couples TRBV7-2 to TRBJ2-5, with 7 positions matching TRBD2. The sequenced sample was blood. The CDR3 nucleotides are TGTGCCAGCAGCCCCGGACTAGGACTGTACTTC. Amino acids: CASSPGLGLYF.